These 12 T cell receptor beta chains came from one sample sequenced in a study of shared clonotypes between healthy human individuals. The protocol was immunoSEQ multiplex PCR, while the TCRdb copy is restricted to in-frame clones and leaves out a portion. The sample consists of roughly 640,000 clones, more than 95% of them appearing once. The sequencing input was naive CD4+ T cells sorted from blood. The sample's subset: CD45RA+ positively selected. The receptors stem from a woman aged 25 to 45 in good health.

The gene calls are TRBV2 and TRBJ1-5, with D perhaps matching TRBD1 (5 bases). This CDR3 comprises 15 residues. Germline V gene data show CDR1 as SNHLY and CDR2 as FYNNEI. V was shortened by 2 bases and J by 1 base, with 9 bases between the two germline ends. CDR3 bases: TGTGCCAGCAGTGAATGGAACAGGAGCAATCAGCCCCAGCATTTT. It yields the protein CASSEWNRSNQPQHF.

The J gene is TRBJ2-5, the V gene TRBV5-1, with 10 bases that match TRBD1. With V trimmed by 5 bases and J by 5 bases, 6 bases remained unmatched. In germline, CDR1 is SGHRS, CDR2 YFSETQ. CDR3 length: 14 residues. The CDR3 DNA reads as TGCGCCAGCAGGTCCGGGACAGGGGTGGAGACCCAGTACTTC. Its translation is CASRSGTGVETQYF.

The V call is TRBV6-5, the J call TRBJ1-4; tentative D call: TRBD1 (5 bases). In germline, CDR1 is MNHEY, CDR2 SVGAGI. The CDR3 spans 14 residues. V lost 5 bases, J lost 2 bases, and 9 bases lay in between. CDR3 sequence reads: CASSPGLTNEKLFF. The CDR3 nucleotides are TGTGCCAGCAGTCCAGGGTTGACTAATGAAAAACTGTTTTTT.

The rearrangement links TRBV2 to TRBJ2-5; 7 bases map to TRBD2. Trimming removed 1 base from V and 9 bases from J; junction bases left unmatched: 11. Germline loops: CDR1 SNHLY, CDR2 FYNNEI. The CDR3 totals 15 residues. The CDR3 region is CASSEGSGRTESQYF. The DNA for the CDR3 is TGTGCCAGCAGTGAAGGGTCCGGGAGGACGGAGTCCCAGTACTTC.

The V and J genes are TRBV19 and TRBJ2-5; TRBD2 agrees at 9 bases. The germline V gene encodes CDR1 LNHDA and CDR2 SQIVND (reference sequence). J gave up 4 bases and V 7 bases, and 16 bases lay outside the gene matches. The CDR3 has 17 amino acids. The CDR3 coding sequence is TGTGCCAGTAAGCGGCGGGAGGGTGGGGCCCTCGGAGAGACCCAGTACTTC. This sequence encodes CASKRREGGALGETQYF.

The chain is built from TRBV27 and TRBJ2-7; 7 nucleotides align to TRBD2. The CDR3 has 14 residues. The V gene's germline CDR1 is MNHEY and CDR2 SMNVEV (reference sequence). The V gene end was trimmed by 6 bases and the J gene end by 5 bases; junction bases not matched to a gene: 10. CDR3 in amino acids: CASRRGLGGDEQYF. CDR3 DNA: TGTGCCAGCAGAAGAGGACTGGGAGGGGACGAGCAGTACTTC.

The chain is built from TRBV25-1 and TRBJ2-1, with a tentative D call TRBD1 (6 bases). The CDR3 contains 15 residues. The V end lost 8 bases, the J end lost 3 bases, and 17 bases lay between the germline ends. The V gene's germline CDR1 is MGHDK and CDR2 SYGVNS. CDR3 nucleotides: TGTGCCAGCCTCGAAGGGACACGGAACTACAATGAGCAGTTCTTC. Residues: CASLEGTRNYNEQFF.

The chain is built from TRBV2 and TRBJ2-2; 8 bases are shared with TRBD1. Germline CDR1 SNHLY, CDR2 FYNNEI. CDR3 length: 15 amino acids. Trimming took 6 bases from V and 4 from J; bases not matched to a gene: 7. CDR3 bases: TGTGCCAGCAGCGCGGACAGGGCGTCCACCGGGGAGCTGTTTTTT. It translates to CASSADRASTGELFF.

This chain uses TRBV19 with TRBJ2-7, with 8 nucleotides matching TRBD2. J gave up 3 bases and V 5 bases, and 9 bases lay outside the gene matches. The V gene's germline CDR1 is LNHDA and CDR2 SQIVND (reference sequence). CDR3 length: 15 amino acids. The CDR3 nucleotides are TGTGCCAGTAGTGACCAAAGGGGGACTAGCTACGAGCAGTACTTC. Residues: CASSDQRGTSYEQYF. Combining the CDR3 with reference TRBV19 and TRBJ2-7 gives the whole variable domain DGGITQSPKYLFRKEGQNVTLSCEQNLNHDAMYWYRQDPGQGLRLIYYSQIVNDFQKGDIAEGYSVSREKKESFPLTVTSAQKNPTAFYLCASSDQRGTSYEQYFGPGTRLTVT.

This clone has a single count. The J gene is TRBJ1-4, the V gene TRBV7-2; 8 bases agree with TRBD1. V was clipped by 5 bases and J by 8 bases; unmatched bases: 7. CDR3 length equals 14 residues. Germline V gene sequence: CDR1 SGHTA, CDR2 FQGNSA. CDR3 loop: CASSQGDRREKLFF. CDR3 DNA: TGTGCCAGCAGCCAGGGGGACAGGAGGGAAAAACTGTTTTTT.

V usage is TRBV18 and J usage is TRBJ2-1, with D uncertain. Germline V CDR1 and CDR2: KGHSH, LQKENI. The CDR3 is made up of 13 amino acids. Trimming shortened V by 0 bases and J by 5 bases, and 5 bases separated the two germline ends. The CDR3 protein is CASSPPTNNEQFF. The CDR3 region has the DNA TGTGCCAGCTCACCACCAACCAACAATGAGCAGTTCTTC.

The V call is TRBV7-9, the J call TRBJ2-7; possibly TRBD2 for D (6 bases). Trimming took 9 bases from V and 6 from J, leaving 21 bases between them. The germline V gene has CDR1 SEHNR and CDR2 FQNEAQ (reference sequence). This CDR3 has 14 amino acids. CDR3 bases: TGTGCCAGTTTGGCTACCGGGTCACTAGCCGAGCAGTACTTC. Translated: CASLATGSLAEQYF.